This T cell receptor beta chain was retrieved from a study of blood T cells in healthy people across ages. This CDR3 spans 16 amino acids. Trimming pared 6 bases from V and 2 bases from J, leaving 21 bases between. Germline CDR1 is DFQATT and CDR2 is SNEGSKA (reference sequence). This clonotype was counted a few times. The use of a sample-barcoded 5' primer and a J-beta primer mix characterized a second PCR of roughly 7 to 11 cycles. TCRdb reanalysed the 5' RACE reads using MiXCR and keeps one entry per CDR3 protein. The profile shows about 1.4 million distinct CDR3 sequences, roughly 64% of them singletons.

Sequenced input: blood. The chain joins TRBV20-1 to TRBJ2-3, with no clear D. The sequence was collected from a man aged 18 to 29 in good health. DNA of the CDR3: TGCAGTGCCGAGAAGAGGCCTAATATGTACACAGATACGCAGTATTTT. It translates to CSAEKRPNMYTDTQYF.